Sequencing of this T cell receptor beta chain was carried out in a study of response to subunit inactivated influenza vaccine. The CDR3 has 16 residues. Germline lookup yields CDR1 LGHNA and CDR2 YSLEER. The V and J ends lost 0 bases and 8 bases, in that order; junction bases with no gene match: 12. General study results and limits: Authors suggested each seasonal influenza vaccination recruits few new T cells.

Concerning this clonotype: Its antigen is undetermined.

TCRdb itself ran the RT-PCR reads through MiXCR, one entry per CDR3 protein. The repertoire holds 500,000 or so distinct CDR3 sequences, with 15% to 20% as singletons. This receptor was taken from a man aged 45 to 70 who received an inactivated influenza vaccine. V usage is TRBV4-3 and J usage is TRBJ2-5, with 7 positions matching TRBD2. Sequencing was performed on CD4+ T cells sorted from PBMCs, taken around 25 months after vaccination. Written as DNA, the CDR3 is TGCGCCAGCAGCCAAGATATGCCTAGCGGTGGGGCCACCCAGTACTTC. Protein: CASSQDMPSGGATQYF.